Sequencing of this T cell receptor beta chain was carried out in a study of OX40 agonist ivuxolimab in advanced cancers. Overall study: Intravenous ivuxolimab was administered to patients every 2 weeks at 0.01 to 10 mg/kg. A diagnosis of hepatocellular carcinoma, melanoma, renal cell or head and neck cancer was present in dose-escalation patients.

Per the germline V gene, CDR1 is MDHEN and CDR2 is SYDVKM. There are 13 residues in the CDR3. As concerns this clone: Mismatch with germline at one junction end may stem from a read error.

The method was immunoSEQ multiplex PCR; TCRdb's version includes in-frame clones alone and lacks a portion of them. The sample consists of about 64,000 clones, approximately 90% of them appearing once. Sequences were derived from CD4+ or CD8+ T cells sorted from blood, sampled in a trial of the OX40 agonist ivuxolimab. The sequence was collected from an adult with an advanced solid tumor such as melanoma, head and neck, liver or kidney cancer. This chain uses TRBV28 with TRBJ1-2, with D possibly being TRBD1 (6 bases). As DNA, the CDR3 is TGTGCCAGTCACCTATCGGGGGCGGAAGGCTGCACCTTC. Encoded protein: CASHLSGAEGCTF.